The text below deals with one TCR beta chain. Its antigen is not identified. The repertoire was sequenced with immunoSEQ multiplex PCR; TCRdb's copy has only in-frame clones and lacks some. The table has tens of thousands of clones, 88% seen once. This CDR3 contains 13 residues. The germline CDR1 and CDR2 sequences are GTSNPN and SVGIG (reference sequence). The V end lost 4 bases, the J end lost 1 base, and 8 bases lay between the germline ends. This record comes from a study of T cells in localized non-small cell lung cancer. Study results and caveats: It was uninvolved adjacent lung that showed the highest T cell clonality, exceeding tumor. Heterogeneity is still possible, as just one tumor region was sequenced. Median detection of top 100 tumor clones in adjacent lung was around 59 clones.

Specimen: peripheral blood, collected before any cancer treatment. This sequence joins TRBV30 and TRBJ1-5; a weak D match, TRBD1 (6 bases). The receptor comes from a woman aged 35 to 75 with stage I squamous cell lung carcinoma. The CDR3 DNA reads as TGTGCCTGGAACAGGGAGAGCAATCAGCCCCAGCATTTT. It encodes CAWNRESNQPQHF. The whole variable domain, filled in from reference TRBV30 and TRBJ1-5, reads SQTIHQWPATLVQPVGSPLSLECTVEGTSNPNLYWYRQAAGRGLQLLFYSVGIGQISSEVPQNLSASRPQDRQFILSSKKLLLSDSGFYLCAWNRESNQPQHFGDGTRLSIL.